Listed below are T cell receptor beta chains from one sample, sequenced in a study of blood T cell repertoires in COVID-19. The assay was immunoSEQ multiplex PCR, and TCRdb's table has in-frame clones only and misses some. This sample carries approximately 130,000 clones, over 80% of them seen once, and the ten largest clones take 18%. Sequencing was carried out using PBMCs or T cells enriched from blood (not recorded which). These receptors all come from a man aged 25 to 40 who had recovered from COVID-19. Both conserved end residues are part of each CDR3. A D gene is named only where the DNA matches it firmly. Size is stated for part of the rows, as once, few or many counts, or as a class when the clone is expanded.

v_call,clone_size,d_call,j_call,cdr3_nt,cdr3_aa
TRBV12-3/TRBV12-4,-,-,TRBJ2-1,TGTGCCAGCAGTTCCAGGGTATACAATGAGCAGTTCTTC,CASSSRVYNEQFF
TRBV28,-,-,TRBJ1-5,TGTGCCAGCAGTCTAGTGAATCAGCCCCAGCATTTT,CASSLVNQPQHF
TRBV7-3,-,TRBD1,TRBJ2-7,TGTGCCAGCAGCCCCCTACCGGGACAGGGGGCCCCTAAAGAGCAGTACTTC,CASSPLPGQGAPKEQYF
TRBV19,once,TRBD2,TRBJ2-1,TGTGCCACCAGACCTCGGGGGGTCAATGAGCAGTTCTTC,CATRPRGVNEQFF
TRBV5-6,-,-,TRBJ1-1,TGTGCCAGCAGCTTGGCAGAAACTGAAGCTTTCTTT,CASSLAETEAFF
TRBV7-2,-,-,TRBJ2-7,TGTGCCAGCAGCTTTTACATGGACGAGCAGTACTTC,CASSFYMDEQYF
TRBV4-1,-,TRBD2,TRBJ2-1,TGCGCCAGCAGCCGTACCGGGACTAGCTTCTACAATGAGCAGTTCTTC,CASSRTGTSFYNEQFF
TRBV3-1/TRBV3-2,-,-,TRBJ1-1,TGTGCCAGCAGCCCCCTAGGGGGTGGGGACACTGAAGCTTTCTTT,CASSPLGGGDTEAFF
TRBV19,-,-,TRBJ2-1,TGTGCCAGTAGTCCCAGTTACAATGAGCAGTTCTTC,CASSPSYNEQFF
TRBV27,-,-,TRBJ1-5,TGTGCCAGCAGTTTGAGTATCTCCCAGCCCCAGCATTTT,CASSLSISQPQHF
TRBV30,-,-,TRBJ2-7,TGTGCCTGGAGTTCCCGGGGGCTAGCGGACTACGAGCAGTACTTC,CAWSSRGLADYEQYF
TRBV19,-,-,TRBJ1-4,TGTGCCAGTAGTATCCGAGGTGAAAAACTGTTTTTT,CASSIRGEKLFF
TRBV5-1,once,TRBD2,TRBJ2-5,TGCGCCAGCAGCGGACTAGCGGACAACCAAGAGACCCAGTACTTC,CASSGLADNQETQYF
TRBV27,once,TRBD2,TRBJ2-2,TGTGCTTCACAGTCACGAACGGGGGGTTTGGGCACCGGGGAGCTGTTTTTT,CASQSRTGGLGTGELFF
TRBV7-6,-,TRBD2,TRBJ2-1,TGTGCCAGCAGCTTAGACTCCCTAGCGGGGGCTATTGGGAATGAGCAGTTCTTC,CASSLDSLAGAIGNEQFF
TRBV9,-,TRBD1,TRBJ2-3,TGTGCCAGCACCAGAACCGGGACAGAAAGCACAGATACGCAGTATTTT,CASTRTGTESTDTQYF
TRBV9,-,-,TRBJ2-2,TGTGCCAGCACCCCCCAGGGACTTAACACCGGGGAGCTGTTTTTT,CASTPQGLNTGELFF
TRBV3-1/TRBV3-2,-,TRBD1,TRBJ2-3,TGTGCCAGCAGCCATCGACAGGGTACAGATACGCAGTATTTT,CASSHRQGTDTQYF
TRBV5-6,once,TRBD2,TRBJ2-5,TGTGCCAGCAGCGGGACTAGCGGGGGCCAAGAGACCCAGTACTTC,CASSGTSGGQETQYF
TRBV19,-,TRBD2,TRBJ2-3,TGTGCCAGTAGTATATTGGTGACTAGCGGGAACACAGATACGCAGTATTTT,CASSILVTSGNTDTQYF
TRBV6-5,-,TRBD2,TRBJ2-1,TGTGCCAGCAGTTACGTAGCGGGGGGGCATGAGCAGTTCTTC,CASSYVAGGHEQFF
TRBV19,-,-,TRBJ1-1,TGTGCCAGTAGTATGTGGGGGGGACTGGTGTCGGAGGACACTGAAGCTTTCTTT,CASSMWGGLVSEDTEAFF
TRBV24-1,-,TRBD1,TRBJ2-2,TGTGCCACCAGTGTCGGGACAGGGAACACCGGGGAGCTGTTTTTT,CATSVGTGNTGELFF
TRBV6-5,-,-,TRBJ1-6,TGTGCCAGCAAAAGGGGCCCAAATTCACCCCTCCACTTT,CASKRGPNSPLHF
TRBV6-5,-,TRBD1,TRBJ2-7,TGTGCCAGCAGTTATTCTGGACAGGGGGCCTACGAGCAGTACTTC,CASSYSGQGAYEQYF
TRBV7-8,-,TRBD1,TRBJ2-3,TGTGCCAGCAGCCCGGTACAGGGGGTCACAGATACGCAGTATTTT,CASSPVQGVTDTQYF
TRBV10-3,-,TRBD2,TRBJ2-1,TGTGCCACCCACCCAGGGCTAGCGGGAGGACAATACAATGAGCAGTTCTTC,CATHPGLAGGQYNEQFF
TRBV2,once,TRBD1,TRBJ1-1,TGTGCCAGCAGCACGACAGGGAACATGAACACTGAAGCTTTCTTT,CASSTTGNMNTEAFF
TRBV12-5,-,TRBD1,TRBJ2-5,TGTGCTAGTGGCTCCGGGACAGGGGGGGTGGAGACCCAGTACTTC,CASGSGTGGVETQYF
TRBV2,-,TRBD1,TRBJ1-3,TGTGCCAGCAAGGGACAGGGGTTTTCTGGAAACACCATATATTTT,CASKGQGFSGNTIYF
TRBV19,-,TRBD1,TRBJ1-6,TGTGCCAGTAGTACGACAGGGCCCAATTCACCCCTCCACTTT,CASSTTGPNSPLHF
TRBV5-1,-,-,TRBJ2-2,TGCGCCAGCAGGACAGACTTCACCGGGGAGCTGTTTTTT,CASRTDFTGELFF
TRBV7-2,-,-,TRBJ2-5,TGTGCCAGCAGCTTATCGGGTAAAGAGACCCAGTACTTC,CASSLSGKETQYF
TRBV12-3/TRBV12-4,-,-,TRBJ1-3,TGTGCCAGCAGTGAGAGCTCTGGAAACACCATATATTTT,CASSESSGNTIYF
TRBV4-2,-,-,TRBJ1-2,TGTGCCAGCAGTCAAGACAGGAAAGCTAACTATGGCTACACCTTC,CASSQDRKANYGYTF
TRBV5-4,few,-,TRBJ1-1,TGTGCCAGCAGCTTAGGGGAGAACACTGAAGCTTTCTTT,CASSLGENTEAFF
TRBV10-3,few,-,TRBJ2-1,TGTGCCATCAGGAAAACTCAAGGGGGGGAAAACAATGAGCAGTTCTTC,CAIRKTQGGENNEQFF
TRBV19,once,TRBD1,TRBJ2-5,TGTGCCAGTAGTATTCAGGGACAGGGGGCAGAGACCCAGTACTTC,CASSIQGQGAETQYF
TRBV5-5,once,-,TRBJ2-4,TGTGCCAGCAGCACCCTTGTGGGGCCAAACATTCAGTACTTC,CASSTLVGPNIQYF
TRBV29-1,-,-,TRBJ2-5,TGCAGCGGCTTATGGCGGCCGTTCGGCACCCAGTACTTC,CSGLWRPFGTQYF
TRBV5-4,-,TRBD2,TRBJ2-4,TGTGCCAGCAGCTTGGGCCTAGCGGGAGGAAAAAACATTCAGTACTTC,CASSLGLAGGKNIQYF
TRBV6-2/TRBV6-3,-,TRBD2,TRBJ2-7,TGTGCCAGCAGTCTAGCGGGAGGACCAGACGAGCAGTACTTC,CASSLAGGPDEQYF
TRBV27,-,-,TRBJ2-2,TGTGCCAGCAGTTCAGGGCTAGGAGCCGGGGAGCTGTTTTTT,CASSSGLGAGELFF
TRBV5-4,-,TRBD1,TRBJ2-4,TGTGCCAGCAGCTTGGAAGGGGGCGAGGGCATTCAGTACTTC,CASSLEGGEGIQYF
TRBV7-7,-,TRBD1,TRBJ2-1,TGTGCTAGCAGCTTAGTCCCGGGACAGGGGAATGAGCAGTTCTTC,CASSLVPGQGNEQFF
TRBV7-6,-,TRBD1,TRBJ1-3,TGTGCCAGCAGCTTAGAAGGGGGCGGCAGCTCTGGAAACACCATATATTTT,CASSLEGGGSSGNTIYF
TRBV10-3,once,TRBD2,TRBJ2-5,TGTGCCATCAGTGATTCCGGGACTAGCGCACAAGAGACCCAGTACTTC,CAISDSGTSAQETQYF
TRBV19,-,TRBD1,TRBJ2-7,TGTGCCAGTAGTACCCAGGGGGCCCGTCCCATCGAGCAGTACTTC,CASSTQGARPIEQYF
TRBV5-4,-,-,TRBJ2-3,TGTGCCAGCAGCTTGGACGGGTCTAGCACAGATACGCAGTATTTT,CASSLDGSSTDTQYF
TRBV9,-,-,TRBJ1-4,TGTGCCAGCAGCGTAGGGCAGGGCCAGCGTGAAAAACTGTTTTTT,CASSVGQGQREKLFF
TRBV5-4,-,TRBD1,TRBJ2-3,TGTGCCAGCAGCCCGTGGGGACAGGGGGTGGATACGCAGTATTTT,CASSPWGQGVDTQYF
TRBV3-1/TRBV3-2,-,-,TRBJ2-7,TGTGCCAGCAGCCAAGGAACTAACCCATCCTACGAGCAGTACTTC,CASSQGTNPSYEQYF
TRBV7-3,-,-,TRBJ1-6,TGTGCCAGCAGCTCCTCAGGGGATTCACCCCTCCACTTT,CASSSSGDSPLHF
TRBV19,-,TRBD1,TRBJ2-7,TGTGCCAGTAGTATAGACAGGGGGCGCAACGAGCAGTACTTC,CASSIDRGRNEQYF
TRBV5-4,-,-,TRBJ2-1,TGTGCCAGCAGCTTGGCGGGCTCCTACAATGAGCAGTTCTTC,CASSLAGSYNEQFF
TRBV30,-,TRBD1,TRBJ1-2,TGTGCCTGGAGTACCACAGGGGGCTATGGCTACACCTTC,CAWSTTGGYGYTF
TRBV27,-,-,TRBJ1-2,TGTGCCAGCAGTTTAACCTTAGGGGGTGGACCATATGGCTACACCTTC,CASSLTLGGGPYGYTF